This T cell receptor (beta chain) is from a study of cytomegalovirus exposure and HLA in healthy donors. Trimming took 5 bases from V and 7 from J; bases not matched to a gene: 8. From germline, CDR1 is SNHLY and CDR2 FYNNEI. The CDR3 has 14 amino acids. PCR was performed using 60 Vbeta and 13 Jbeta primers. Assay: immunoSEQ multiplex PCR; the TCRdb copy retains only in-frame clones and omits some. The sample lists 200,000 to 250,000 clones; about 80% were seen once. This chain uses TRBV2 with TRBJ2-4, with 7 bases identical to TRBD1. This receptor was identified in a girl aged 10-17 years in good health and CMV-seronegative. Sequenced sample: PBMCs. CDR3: CASSLTGSMNIQYF. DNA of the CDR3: TGTGCCAGCAGTCTGACAGGGTCGATGAACATTCAGTACTTC.